This is a list of T cell receptor beta chains from one sample in a study of CD8 T cells in ankylosing spondylitis. A single record per CDR3 protein comes from TCRdb applying MiXCR to the 5' RACE reads. The sample lists about 360,000 distinct CDR3 sequences, 14% to 15% occurring once. The specimen was blood, either unsorted or a sorted T cell fraction (not recorded which). The receptors here all came from a male donor with ankylosing spondylitis or in good health (not recorded which). Both conserved end residues are part of each CDR3. The order of the fields is clone size, J gene, V gene, D gene, CDR3 protein, CDR3 DNA. D genes are given only for firm matches. Size is omitted from some rows. Given values are once, few, many or a class for expanded clones.

NA	TRBJ2-2	TRBV7-8	TRBD2	CASSLVVAGGTGELFF	TGTGCCAGCAGCTTAGTAGTAGCGGGAGGCACCGGGGAGCTGTTTTTT
NA	TRBJ2-4	TRBV12-5	TRBD2	CASGRTSGGFWDIQYF	TGTGCTAGTGGTCGGACTAGCGGGGGGTTTTGGGACATTCAGTACTTC
NA	TRBJ2-4	TRBV21-1	NA	CASTRDRGQLAKNIQYF	TGTGCCAGCACAAGGGACAGGGGCCAATTAGCCAAAAACATTCAGTACTTC
NA	TRBJ1-5	TRBV5-1	NA	CASSLGQHSNQPQHF	TGCGCCAGCAGCCTCGGACAGCATAGCAATCAGCCCCAGCATTTT
NA	TRBJ2-7	TRBV7-9	NA	CASRRDEGTSLEQYF	TGTGCCAGCAGGAGGGATGAGGGGACCTCATTGGAGCAGTACTTC
few	TRBJ2-1	TRBV20-1	TRBD1	CSAQGAYNEQFF	TGCAGTGCGCAGGGGGCTTACAATGAGCAGTTCTTC
many	TRBJ1-1	TRBV29-1	NA	CSALNTEAFF	TGCAGCGCCTTGAACACTGAAGCTTTCTTT
NA	TRBJ2-5	TRBV20-1	TRBD2	CSARDKAGVETQYF	TGCAGTGCTAGAGATAAGGCGGGAGTGGAGACCCAGTACTTC
NA	TRBJ2-5	TRBV9	TRBD1	CASSVRTGASQETQYF	TGTGCCAGCAGCGTTCGGACAGGGGCCTCCCAAGAGACCCAGTACTTC
few	TRBJ2-7	TRBV5-1	TRBD2	CASSFGLAGGQAYEQYF	TGCGCCAGCAGCTTCGGACTAGCGGGGGGGCAAGCCTACGAGCAGTACTTC
NA	TRBJ2-1	TRBV6-1	NA	CASSEGRRQFF	TGTGCCAGCAGTGAAGGGAGGAGGCAGTTCTTC
NA	TRBJ1-1	TRBV5-4	NA	CASSSALLTEAFF	TGTGCCAGCAGCTCGGCCCTCTTGACTGAAGCTTTCTTT
NA	TRBJ1-5	TRBV6-1	NA	CASSSTENHQPQHF	TGTGCCAGCAGCAGCACAGAAAATCATCAGCCCCAGCATTTT
NA	TRBJ2-7	TRBV7-8	NA	CASSGRVTSYEQYF	TGTGCCAGCAGCGGGCGGGTCACCTCCTACGAGCAGTACTTC
few	TRBJ1-1	TRBV12-3/TRBV12-4	NA	CASSPGVPNTEAFF	TGTGCCAGCAGCCCCGGCGTCCCGAACACTGAAGCTTTCTTT
few	TRBJ2-1	TRBV6-1	TRBD2	CASRASGGHLEQFF	TGTGCCAGCAGGGCTAGCGGGGGCCACCTAGAGCAGTTCTTC
many	TRBJ2-7	TRBV5-5	TRBD1	CASSLTGDYEQYF	TGTGCCAGCAGCTTGACAGGGGACTACGAGCAGTACTTC
NA	TRBJ2-3	TRBV12-3/TRBV12-4	NA	CASSRDSPSTDTQYF	TGTGCCAGCAGTCGGGACTCTCCTAGCACAGATACGCAGTATTTT
NA	TRBJ2-5	TRBV6-1	TRBD1	CASRETGQETQYF	TGTGCCAGCAGGGAGACAGGGCAAGAGACCCAGTACTTC
few	TRBJ2-7	TRBV5-1	TRBD2	CASSLPGGGYEQYF	TGCGCCAGCAGCCTCCCTGGGGGGGGCTACGAGCAGTACTTC
few	TRBJ1-2	TRBV3-1	NA	CASSSHPVTRYGYTF	TGTGCCAGCAGCTCCCACCCGGTTACTCGCTATGGCTACACCTTC
NA	TRBJ1-2	TRBV10-3	TRBD1	CAISRDRDYGYTF	TGTGCCATCAGCCGGGACAGAGATTATGGCTACACCTTC
NA	TRBJ1-2	TRBV6-1	NA	CASSDRGGYGYTF	TGTGCCAGCAGTGACAGGGGTGGCTATGGCTACACCTTC
NA	TRBJ1-3	TRBV3-1	NA	CASSQAGPLGNTIYF	TGTGCCAGCAGCCAAGCGGGGCCCCTCGGAAACACCATATATTTT
few	TRBJ2-2	TRBV5-1	TRBD1	CASSLGTGGFGELFF	TGCGCCAGCAGCCTCGGGACAGGGGGCTTCGGGGAGCTGTTTTTT
many	TRBJ1-1	TRBV20-1	NA	CSATSGPMNTEAFF	TGCAGTGCTACCTCAGGACCCATGAACACTGAAGCTTTCTTT
many	TRBJ2-3	TRBV5-1	NA	CASTIGGTHTDTQYF	TGCGCCAGCACCATAGGTGGGACACACACAGATACGCAGTATTTT
NA	TRBJ1-6	TRBV12-3/TRBV12-4	TRBD1	CASRLHGTGQSPLHF	TGTGCCAGCAGACTCCACGGGACAGGGCAATCACCCCTCCACTTT
few	TRBJ2-7	TRBV4-1	TRBD1	CASSQELLAGQGVWEQYF	TGCGCCAGCAGCCAAGAATTACTGGCGGGCCAGGGGGTGTGGGAGCAGTACTTC
many	TRBJ1-1	TRBV4-1	NA	CASSLGGLLHATTEAFF	TGCGCCAGCAGCCTGGGGGGTCTCCTTCATGCGACCACTGAAGCTTTCTTT
NA	TRBJ2-3	TRBV24-1	NA	CATSDQGYTQYF	TGTGCCACCAGTGATCAGGGTTATACGCAGTATTTT
NA	TRBJ2-3	TRBV4-1	TRBD2	CASSQEWAVIAGVDTQYF	TGCGCCAGCAGCCAAGAATGGGCGGTAATAGCGGGAGTAGATACGCAGTATTTT
NA	TRBJ2-1	TRBV15	TRBD2	CATSRALPSGTNEQFF	TGTGCCACCAGCAGAGCCCTCCCTAGCGGGACCAATGAGCAGTTCTTC
once	TRBJ2-3	TRBV12-3/TRBV12-4	TRBD2	CASARGGTDTQYF	TGTGCCAGCGCGCGGGGGGGCACAGATACGCAGTATTTT
NA	TRBJ1-6	TRBV25-1	TRBD1	CASSVGTGSSPLHF	TGTGCTAGCAGTGTCGGGACAGGGAGTTCACCCCTCCACTTT
NA	TRBJ1-2	TRBV5-1	TRBD1	CASSLKGQGPIYGYTF	TGCGCCAGCAGCTTAAAAGGACAGGGGCCTATCTATGGCTACACCTTC
NA	TRBJ1-4	TRBV5-6	NA	CASSVLTGLTNEKLFF	TGTGCCAGCAGCGTCTTGACAGGATTAACTAATGAAAAACTGTTTTTT
NA	TRBJ2-5	TRBV5-5	TRBD2	CASSIPGGGQETQYF	TGTGCCAGCAGCATTCCTGGGGGGGGCCAAGAGACCCAGTACTTC
many	TRBJ2-1	TRBV14	NA	CASSQAGLGNEQFF	TGTGCCAGCAGCCAAGCCGGGCTGGGCAATGAGCAGTTCTTC
few	TRBJ2-6	TRBV6-4	NA	CASSESSSGANVLTF	TGTGCCAGCAGTGAATCCTCCTCTGGGGCCAACGTCCTGACTTTC
few	TRBJ2-1	TRBV7-2	NA	CASSLGGGPHNEQFF	TGTGCCAGCAGCTTAGGAGGGGGGCCCCACAATGAGCAGTTCTTC
few	TRBJ1-4	TRBV30	NA	CAWTGTTDEKLFF	TGTGCCTGGACCGGGACCACTGATGAAAAACTGTTTTTT
NA	TRBJ1-4	TRBV6-1	NA	CASTLTGTNEKLFF	TGTGCCAGCACCCTGACCGGGACTAATGAAAAACTGTTTTTT
once	TRBJ2-7	TRBV2	NA	CASSGRGIDEQYF	TGTGCCAGCAGTGGAAGGGGGATCGACGAGCAGTACTTC
many	TRBJ1-1	TRBV5-1	NA	CASSLGAGMNTEAFF	TGCGCCAGCAGCTTGGGAGCAGGGATGAACACTGAAGCTTTCTTT
many	TRBJ2-5	TRBV7-2	NA	CASSFGGLETQYF	TGTGCCAGCAGCTTTGGAGGGCTAGAGACCCAGTACTTC
NA	TRBJ2-7	TRBV5-5	TRBD1	CASRRTGVEEQYF	TGTGCCAGCAGACGGACAGGGGTTGAGGAGCAGTACTTC
many	TRBJ1-1	TRBV4-1	NA	CASSPNPHTINTEAFF	TGCGCCAGCAGCCCAAACCCTCACACGATAAACACTGAAGCTTTCTTT
few	TRBJ2-7	TRBV20-1	NA	CSARDLSRTYEQYF	TGCAGTGCTAGAGATCTCTCGCGGACCTACGAGCAGTACTTC
few	TRBJ2-2	TRBV9	NA	CASSVDRTTGELFF	TGTGCCAGCAGCGTAGATAGGACGACCGGGGAGCTGTTTTTT
few	TRBJ1-3	TRBV7-9	TRBD1	CASSLGGTGGRNTIYF	TGTGCCAGCAGCTTAGGCGGGACAGGTGGCAGAAACACCATATATTTT
few	TRBJ1-4	TRBV5-1	TRBD1	CASSLWGQALATNEKLFF	TGCGCCAGCAGCTTGTGGGGACAGGCACTTGCAACTAATGAAAAACTGTTTTTT
few	TRBJ2-1	TRBV18	NA	CASSASEYNEQFF	TGTGCCAGCTCAGCGTCGGAGTACAATGAGCAGTTCTTC
NA	TRBJ2-7	TRBV5-1	NA	CASSLDGRSYDQYF	TGCGCCAGCAGCTTGGATGGCAGGTCTTACGACCAGTACTTC
many	TRBJ2-3	TRBV4-2	NA	CASSQFVDSSGDTQYF	TGTGCCAGCAGCCAATTTGTGGATTCCTCGGGGGATACGCAGTATTTT
few	TRBJ2-1	TRBV20-1	NA	CSASGTSFNEQFF	TGCAGTGCTTCCGGGACTTCCTTCAATGAGCAGTTCTTC
many	TRBJ2-1	TRBV7-9	TRBD2	CASSLGTSGSNEQFF	TGTGCCAGCAGCCTCGGGACTAGCGGGAGCAATGAGCAGTTCTTC